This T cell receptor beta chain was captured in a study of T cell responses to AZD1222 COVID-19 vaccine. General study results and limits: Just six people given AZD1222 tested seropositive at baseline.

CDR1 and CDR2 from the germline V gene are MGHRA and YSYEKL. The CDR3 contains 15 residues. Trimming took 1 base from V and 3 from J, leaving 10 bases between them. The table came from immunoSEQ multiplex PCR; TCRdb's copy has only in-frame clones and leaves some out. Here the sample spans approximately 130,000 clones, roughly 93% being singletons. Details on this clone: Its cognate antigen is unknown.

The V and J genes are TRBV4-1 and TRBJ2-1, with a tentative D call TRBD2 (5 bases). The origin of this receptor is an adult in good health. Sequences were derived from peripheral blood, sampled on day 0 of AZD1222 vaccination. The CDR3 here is CASSQGLAVYNEQFF. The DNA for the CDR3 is TGCGCCAGCAGCCAAGGGCTAGCTGTCTACAATGAGCAGTTCTTC.